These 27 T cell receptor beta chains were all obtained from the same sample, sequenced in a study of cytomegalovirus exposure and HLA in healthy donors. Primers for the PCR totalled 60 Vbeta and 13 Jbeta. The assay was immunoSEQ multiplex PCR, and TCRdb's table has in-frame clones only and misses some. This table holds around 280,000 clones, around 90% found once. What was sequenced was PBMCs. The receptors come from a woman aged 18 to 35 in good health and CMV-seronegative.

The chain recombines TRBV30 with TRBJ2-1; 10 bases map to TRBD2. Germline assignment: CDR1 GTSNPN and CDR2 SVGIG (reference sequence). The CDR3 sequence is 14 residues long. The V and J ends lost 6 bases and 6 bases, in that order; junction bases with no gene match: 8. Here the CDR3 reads CACASGGAINEQFF. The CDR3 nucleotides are TGTGCCTGCGCAAGCGGGGGGGCCATCAATGAGCAGTTCTTC.

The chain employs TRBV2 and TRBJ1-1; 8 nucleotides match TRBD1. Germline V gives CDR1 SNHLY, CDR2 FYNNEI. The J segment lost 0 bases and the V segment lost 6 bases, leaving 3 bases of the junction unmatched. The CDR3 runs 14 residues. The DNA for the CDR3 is TGTGCCAGCAGGGGGACAGGAATGAACACTGAAGCTTTCTTT. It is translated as CASRGTGMNTEAFF.

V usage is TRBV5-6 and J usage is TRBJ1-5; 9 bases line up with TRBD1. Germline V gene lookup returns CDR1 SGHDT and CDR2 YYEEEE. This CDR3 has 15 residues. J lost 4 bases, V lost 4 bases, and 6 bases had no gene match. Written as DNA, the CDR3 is TGTGCCAGCAGCGGGGGGACAGGGCTAAATCAGCCCCAGCATTTT. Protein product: CASSGGTGLNQPQHF.

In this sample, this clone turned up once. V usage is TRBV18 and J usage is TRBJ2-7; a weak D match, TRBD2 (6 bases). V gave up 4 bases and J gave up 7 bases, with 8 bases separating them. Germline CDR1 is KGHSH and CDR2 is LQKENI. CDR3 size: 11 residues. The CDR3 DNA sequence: TGTGCCAGCTCACGGGCGGGAGAGCAGTACTTC. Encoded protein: CASSRAGEQYF.

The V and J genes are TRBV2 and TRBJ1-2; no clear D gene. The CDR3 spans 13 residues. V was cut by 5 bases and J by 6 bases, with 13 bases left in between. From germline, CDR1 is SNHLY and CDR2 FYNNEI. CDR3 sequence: CASSSQPPNGYTF. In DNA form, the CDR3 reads TGTGCCAGCAGTAGCCAACCGCCCAATGGCTACACCTTC.

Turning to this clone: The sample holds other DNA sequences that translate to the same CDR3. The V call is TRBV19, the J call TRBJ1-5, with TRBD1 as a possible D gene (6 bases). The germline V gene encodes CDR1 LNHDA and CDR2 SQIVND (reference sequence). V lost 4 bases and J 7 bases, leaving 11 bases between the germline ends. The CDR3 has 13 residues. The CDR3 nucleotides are TGTGCCAGTAGTACAGGGGTGGGGCAGCCCCAGCATTTT. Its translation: CASSTGVGQPQHF. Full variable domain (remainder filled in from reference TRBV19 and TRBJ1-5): DGGITQSPKYLFRKEGQNVTLSCEQNLNHDAMYWYRQDPGQGLRLIYYSQIVNDFQKGDIAEGYSVSREKKESFPLTVTSAQKNPTAFYLCASSTGVGQPQHFGDGTRLSIL.

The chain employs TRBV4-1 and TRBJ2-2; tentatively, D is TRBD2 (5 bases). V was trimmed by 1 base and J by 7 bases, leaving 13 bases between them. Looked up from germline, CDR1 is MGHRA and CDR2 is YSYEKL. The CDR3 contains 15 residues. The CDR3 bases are TGCGCCAGCAGCCAAGTGCTCCTAGCTGACGGGGAGCTGTTTTTT. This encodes CASSQVLLADGELFF.

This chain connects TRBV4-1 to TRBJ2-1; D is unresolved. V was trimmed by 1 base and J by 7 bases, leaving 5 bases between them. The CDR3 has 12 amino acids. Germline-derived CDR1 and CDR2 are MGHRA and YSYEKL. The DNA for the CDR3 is TGCGCCAGCAGCCAAGTGGCAAATGAGCAGTTCTTC. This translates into CASSQVANEQFF.

The CDR3 loop is CASSIALQETQYF. The CDR3 nucleotides read TGTGCCAGTAGTATAGCACTCCAAGAGACCCAGTACTTC. V and J are TRBV19 and TRBJ2-5; D uncertain. Germline V gives CDR1 LNHDA, CDR2 SQIVND (reference sequence). V lost 1 base and J 1 base, leaving 4 bases between the germline ends. This CDR3 is 13 amino acids long.

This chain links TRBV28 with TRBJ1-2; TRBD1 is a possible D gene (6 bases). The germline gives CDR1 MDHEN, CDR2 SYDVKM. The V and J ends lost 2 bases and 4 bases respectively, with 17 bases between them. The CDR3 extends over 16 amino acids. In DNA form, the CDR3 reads TGTGCCAGCAGTTTAGGAGGCAGGGGCTCTTCCTATGGCTACACCTTC. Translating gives CASSLGGRGSSYGYTF.

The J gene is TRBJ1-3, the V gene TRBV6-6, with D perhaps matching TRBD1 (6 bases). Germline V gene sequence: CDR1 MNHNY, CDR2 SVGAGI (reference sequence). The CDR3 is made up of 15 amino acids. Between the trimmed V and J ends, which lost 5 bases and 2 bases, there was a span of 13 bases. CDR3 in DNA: TGTGCCAGCAGTGATACAGGGAGCCCTGGAAACACCATATATTTT. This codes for CASSDTGSPGNTIYF.

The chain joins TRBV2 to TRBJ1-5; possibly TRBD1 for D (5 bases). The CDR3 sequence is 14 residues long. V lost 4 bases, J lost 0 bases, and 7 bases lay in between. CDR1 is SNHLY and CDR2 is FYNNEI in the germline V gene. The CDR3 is CASSGGGSNQPQHF. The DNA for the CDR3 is TGTGCCAGCAGTGGGGGGGGTAGCAATCAGCCCCAGCATTTT.

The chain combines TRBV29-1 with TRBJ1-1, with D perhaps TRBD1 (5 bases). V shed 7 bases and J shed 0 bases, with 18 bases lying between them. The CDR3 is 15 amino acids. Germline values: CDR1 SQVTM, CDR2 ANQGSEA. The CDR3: CSAGFGGLMNTEAFF. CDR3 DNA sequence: TGCAGCGCGGGCTTCGGGGGACTCATGAACACTGAAGCTTTCTTT.

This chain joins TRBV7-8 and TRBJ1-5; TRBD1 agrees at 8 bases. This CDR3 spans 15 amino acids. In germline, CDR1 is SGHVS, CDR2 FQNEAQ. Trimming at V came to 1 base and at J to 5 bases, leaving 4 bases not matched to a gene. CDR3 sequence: CASSLVPGGHQPQHF. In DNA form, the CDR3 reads TGTGCCAGCAGCTTAGTACCAGGGGGCCATCAGCCCCAGCATTTT.

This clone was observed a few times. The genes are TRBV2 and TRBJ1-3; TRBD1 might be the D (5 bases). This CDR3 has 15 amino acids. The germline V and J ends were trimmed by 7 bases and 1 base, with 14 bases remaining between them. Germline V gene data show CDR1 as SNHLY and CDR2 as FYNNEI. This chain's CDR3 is CASKTDGHSGNTIYF. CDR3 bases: TGTGCCAGCAAAACCGACGGACATTCTGGAAACACCATATATTTT.

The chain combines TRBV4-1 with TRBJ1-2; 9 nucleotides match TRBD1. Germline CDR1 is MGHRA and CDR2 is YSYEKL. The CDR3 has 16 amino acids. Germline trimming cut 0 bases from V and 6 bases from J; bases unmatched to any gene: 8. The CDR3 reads CASSQDPGQGWNGYTF. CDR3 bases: TGCGCCAGCAGCCAAGACCCGGGACAGGGATGGAATGGCTACACCTTC.

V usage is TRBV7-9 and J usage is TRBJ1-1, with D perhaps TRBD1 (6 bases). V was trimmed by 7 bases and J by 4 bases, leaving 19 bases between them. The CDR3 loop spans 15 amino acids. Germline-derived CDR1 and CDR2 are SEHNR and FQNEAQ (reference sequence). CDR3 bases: TGTGCCAGCAAATTTGCGGCGGGAGGGGGCACTGAAGCTTTCTTT. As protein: CASKFAAGGGTEAFF.

In DNA, the CDR3 is TGTGCCAGCAGCCCTCGGGGTAGCGGGGGGGCCTACGAGCAGTACTTC. Protein sequence: CASSPRGSGGAYEQYF. The rearrangement joins TRBV27 to TRBJ2-7, with 11 bases matching TRBD2. Germline V gene data show CDR1 as MNHEY and CDR2 as SMNVEV (reference sequence). The V and J ends lost 6 bases and 2 bases, in that order; junction bases with no gene match: 9. This CDR3 has 16 amino acids.

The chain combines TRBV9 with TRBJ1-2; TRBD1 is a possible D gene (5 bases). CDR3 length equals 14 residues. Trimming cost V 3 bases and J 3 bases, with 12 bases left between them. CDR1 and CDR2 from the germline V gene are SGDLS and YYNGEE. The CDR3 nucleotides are TGTGCCAGCAGCGCGGCCTCCAGGGACTATGGCTACACCTTC. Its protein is CASSAASRDYGYTF.

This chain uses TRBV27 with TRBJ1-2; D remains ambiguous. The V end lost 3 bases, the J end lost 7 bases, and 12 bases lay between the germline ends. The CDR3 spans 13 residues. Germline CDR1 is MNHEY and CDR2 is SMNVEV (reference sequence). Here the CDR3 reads CASSFREIGGYTF. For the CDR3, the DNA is TGTGCCAGCAGTTTCCGGGAAATTGGTGGCTACACCTTC.

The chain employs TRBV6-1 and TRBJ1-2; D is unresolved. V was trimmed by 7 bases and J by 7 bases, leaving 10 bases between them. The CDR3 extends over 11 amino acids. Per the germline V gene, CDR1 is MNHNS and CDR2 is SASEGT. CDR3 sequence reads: CASTQAGGYTF. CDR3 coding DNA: TGTGCCAGCACTCAGGCGGGTGGCTACACCTTC.

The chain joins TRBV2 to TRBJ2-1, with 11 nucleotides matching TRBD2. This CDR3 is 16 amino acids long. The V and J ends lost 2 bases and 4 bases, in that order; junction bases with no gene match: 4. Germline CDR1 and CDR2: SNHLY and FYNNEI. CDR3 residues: CASSEPSGGFYNEQFF. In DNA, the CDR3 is TGTGCCAGCAGTGAACCTAGCGGGGGGTTTTACAATGAGCAGTTCTTC. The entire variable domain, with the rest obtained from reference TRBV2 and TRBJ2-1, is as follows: EPEVTQTPSHQVTQMGQEVILRCVPISNHLYFYWYRQILGQKVEFLVSFYNNEISEKSEIFDDQFSVERPDGSNFTLKIRSTKLEDSAMYFCASSEPSGGFYNEQFFGPGTRLTVL.

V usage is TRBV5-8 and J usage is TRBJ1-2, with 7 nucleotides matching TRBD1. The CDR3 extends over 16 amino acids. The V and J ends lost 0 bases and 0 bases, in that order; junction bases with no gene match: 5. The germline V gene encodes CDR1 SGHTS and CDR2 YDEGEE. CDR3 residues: CASSLAGDRPNYGYTF. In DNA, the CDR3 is TGTGCCAGCAGCTTGGCGGGGGACAGACCTAACTATGGCTACACCTTC. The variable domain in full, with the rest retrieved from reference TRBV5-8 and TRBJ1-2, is EAGVTQSPTHLIKTRGQQATLRCSPISGHTSVYWYQQALGLGLQFLLWYDEGEERNRGNFPPRFSGRQFPNYSSELNVNALELEDSALYLCASSLAGDRPNYGYTFGSGTRLTVV.

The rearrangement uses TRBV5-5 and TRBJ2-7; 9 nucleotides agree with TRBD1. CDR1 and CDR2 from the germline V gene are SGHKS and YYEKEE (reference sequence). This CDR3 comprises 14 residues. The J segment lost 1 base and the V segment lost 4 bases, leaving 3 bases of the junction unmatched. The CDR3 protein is CASSMGQGSYEQYF. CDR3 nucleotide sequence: TGTGCCAGCAGCATGGGACAGGGTTCCTACGAGCAGTACTTC.

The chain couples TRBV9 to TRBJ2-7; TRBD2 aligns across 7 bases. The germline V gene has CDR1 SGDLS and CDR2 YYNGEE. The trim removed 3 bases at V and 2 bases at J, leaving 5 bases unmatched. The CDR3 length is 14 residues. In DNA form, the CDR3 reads TGTGCCAGCAGCGCTGGGGGGGTCGCCTACGAGCAGTACTTC. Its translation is CASSAGGVAYEQYF.

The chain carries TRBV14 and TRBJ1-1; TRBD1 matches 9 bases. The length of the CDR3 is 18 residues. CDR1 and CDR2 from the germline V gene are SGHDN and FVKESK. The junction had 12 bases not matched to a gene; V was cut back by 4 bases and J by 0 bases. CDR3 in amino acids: CASSLFGQGPFLNTEAFF. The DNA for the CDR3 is TGTGCCAGCAGCCTTTTCGGACAGGGGCCGTTCCTGAACACTGAAGCTTTCTTT.

In DNA, the CDR3 is TGCGCCAGCAGCCTCCGACTAGCGCCCCCTAGCACAGATACGCAGTATTTT. Protein sequence: CASSLRLAPPSTDTQYF. The chain joins TRBV4-1 to TRBJ2-3; 8 nucleotides line up with TRBD2. Germline values: CDR1 MGHRA, CDR2 YSYEKL. Trimming took 4 bases from V and 0 from J; bases not matched to a gene: 9. The CDR3 totals 17 residues.